Listed below are T cell receptor beta chains from one sample, sequenced in a study of prognosis after radiotherapy for stage I lung cancer. Each CDR3 protein is one row after TCRdb ran MiXCR on the multiplex PCR reads. There are about 35,000 distinct CDR3 sequences in the sample; 30% to 35% occur only once, and 27% lies in the top ten. The sequencing used PBMCs, collected before or after stereotactic body radiation therapy (not recorded which). These receptors were taken from a donor aged 50 or older with non-small cell lung cancer. Each CDR3 is given with its conserved first and last residue. D genes are given only for firm matches. Clone size appears in some rows only: once, few, many, or a class for an expanded clone.

j_call: TRBJ2-7
d_call: TRBD1
clone_size: many
v_call: TRBV5-1
cdr3_aa: CASSLTTGAYEQYF
cdr3_nt: TGCGCCAGCAGCTTGACGACAGGGGCATACGAGCAGTACTTC

j_call: TRBJ2-1
d_call: .
clone_size: few
v_call: TRBV6-1
cdr3_aa: CASRRRSGNEQFF
cdr3_nt: TGTGCTAGCAGGAGGAGGAGCGGGAATGAGCAGTTCTTC

j_call: TRBJ1-2
d_call: TRBD1
clone_size: many
v_call: TRBV2
cdr3_aa: CASSIDRGLNYGYTF
cdr3_nt: TGTGCCAGCAGTATAGACAGGGGACTTAACTATGGCTACACCTTC

j_call: TRBJ2-2
d_call: .
clone_size: many
v_call: TRBV9
cdr3_aa: CASSVADSNTGELLF
cdr3_nt: TGTGCCAGCAGCGTAGCAGACAGCAACACCGGGGAGCTGCTTTTT

j_call: TRBJ2-1
d_call: .
clone_size: many
v_call: TRBV27
cdr3_aa: CASSAAPVYSSYNEQFF
cdr3_nt: TGTGCCAGCAGTGCGGCGCCCGTTTATTCCTCCTACAATGAGCAGTTCTTC

j_call: TRBJ2-6
d_call: .
clone_size: medium-sized
v_call: TRBV6-4
cdr3_aa: CASSDPSGANVLTF
cdr3_nt: TGTGCCAGCAGTGACCCCTCTGGGGCCAACGTCCTGACTTTC

j_call: TRBJ1-4
d_call: .
clone_size: many
v_call: TRBV19
cdr3_aa: CASAETVLDEKLFF
cdr3_nt: TGTGCCAGCGCTGAGACAGTCTTAGATGAAAAACTGTTTTTT

j_call: TRBJ2-7
d_call: TRBD1
clone_size: .
v_call: TRBV27
cdr3_aa: CASKGQDSYEQYF
cdr3_nt: TGTGCCAGCAAGGGACAGGACTCCTACGAGCAGTACTTC

j_call: TRBJ1-4
d_call: .
clone_size: many
v_call: TRBV6-2/TRBV6-3
cdr3_aa: CASSYGGGKLFF
cdr3_nt: TGTGCCAGCAGTTACGGTGGGGGAAAACTGTTTTTT

j_call: TRBJ1-4
d_call: .
clone_size: many
v_call: TRBV20-1
cdr3_aa: CSAGLGGSSNEKLFF
cdr3_nt: TGCAGTGCGGGCTTGGGGGGAAGTTCTAATGAAAAACTGTTTTTT

j_call: TRBJ2-1
d_call: .
clone_size: .
v_call: TRBV19
cdr3_aa: CASSPGGGSSNEQFF
cdr3_nt: TGTGCCAGTAGCCCGGGTGGGGGCAGTTCCAATGAGCAGTTCTTC

j_call: TRBJ2-2
d_call: TRBD2
clone_size: many
v_call: TRBV5-1
cdr3_aa: CASSLTGGSTGELFF
cdr3_nt: TGCGCCAGCAGCCTGACGGGGGGGAGCACCGGGGAGCTGTTTTTT

j_call: TRBJ1-1
d_call: .
clone_size: many
v_call: TRBV20-1
cdr3_aa: CSAPGLGGTEAFF
cdr3_nt: TGCAGTGCTCCCGGCCTGGGGGGGACTGAAGCTTTCTTT

j_call: TRBJ2-1
d_call: .
clone_size: many
v_call: TRBV30
cdr3_aa: CAWSVGISYNEQFF
cdr3_nt: TGTGCCTGGAGTGTTGGGATCTCCTACAATGAGCAGTTCTTC

j_call: TRBJ1-3
d_call: .
clone_size: many
v_call: TRBV20-1
cdr3_aa: CSAPLRDSGNTIYF
cdr3_nt: TGCAGTGCACCCCTCAGAGACTCTGGAAACACCATATATTTT

j_call: TRBJ2-1
d_call: .
clone_size: .
v_call: TRBV27
cdr3_aa: CASRQHRSNEKFF
cdr3_nt: TGTGCCAGCAGACAGCATAGAAGCAATGAGAAGTTCTTC

j_call: TRBJ1-2
d_call: .
clone_size: many
v_call: TRBV7-2
cdr3_aa: CASSLEAVNYGYTF
cdr3_nt: TGTGCCAGCAGCTTAGAAGCAGTAAACTATGGCTACACCTTC

j_call: TRBJ2-5
d_call: .
clone_size: many
v_call: TRBV5-1
cdr3_aa: CASSLVGGRETQYF
cdr3_nt: TGCGCCAGCAGCTTGGTGGGGGGCCGAGAGACCCAGTACTTC

j_call: TRBJ1-3
d_call: TRBD1
clone_size: medium-sized
v_call: TRBV6-1
cdr3_aa: CASRTRGREGNTIYF
cdr3_nt: TGTGCCAGCAGAACCAGGGGGCGCGAAGGAAACACCATATATTTT

j_call: TRBJ1-3
d_call: .
clone_size: many
v_call: TRBV5-6
cdr3_aa: CASSLRGLGNTIYF
cdr3_nt: TGTGCCAGCAGCTTGAGGGGTTTAGGAAACACCATATATTTT

j_call: TRBJ1-1
d_call: .
clone_size: .
v_call: TRBV11-1
cdr3_aa: CASSLRGMNTEAFF
cdr3_nt: TGTGCCAGCAGCTTAAGGGGGATGAACACTGAAGCTTTCTTT

j_call: TRBJ2-7
d_call: .
clone_size: .
v_call: TRBV12-3/TRBV12-4
cdr3_aa: CASSEDRYEQYF
cdr3_nt: TGTGCCAGCAGCGAAGACAGATACGAGCAGTACTTC

j_call: TRBJ2-3
d_call: .
clone_size: many
v_call: TRBV20-1
cdr3_aa: CSVIAPQEGDTQYF
cdr3_nt: TGCAGTGTCATCGCCCCCCAGGAGGGGGATACGCAGTATTTT

j_call: TRBJ1-4
d_call: TRBD1
clone_size: many
v_call: TRBV19
cdr3_aa: CASRFDRGGTNEKLFF
cdr3_nt: TGTGCCAGTAGATTCGACAGGGGGGGAACTAATGAAAAACTGTTTTTT

j_call: TRBJ2-3
d_call: TRBD1
clone_size: many
v_call: TRBV7-3
cdr3_aa: CASSLQGRDTQYF
cdr3_nt: TGTGCCAGCAGCCTACAGGGGCGGGATACGCAGTATTTT

j_call: TRBJ2-1
d_call: .
clone_size: many
v_call: TRBV6-2/TRBV6-3
cdr3_aa: CASSYVPYEQFF
cdr3_nt: TGTGCCAGCAGTTACGTTCCGTATGAGCAGTTCTTC